What follows is one TCR beta chain and its context. The clone's antigen remains unknown. Base qualities were left out, and no much larger clone turns up one base away. The germline V gene (reference sequence) gives CDR1 as LNHDA and CDR2 as SQIVND. V loses 2 bases of germline sequence and J loses 4 bases, and the interval between the two ends is 8 bases. The CDR3 starts with the cysteine, ends with the phenylalanine, and has 13 residues. Only CDR3 DNA remains: 39 bases, in frame from the first base. This record comes from a study of lymphopenia after photon versus proton radiotherapy (dated by TCRdb to the late 2010s). General notes on the study: In patients with gastrointestinal tumors who developed high-grade lymphopenia, the study compared the immunological effects of photon radiation therapy with those of proton radiation therapy. The cohort included approximately 22 patients with gastrointestinal tumors who developed lymphopenia after receiving either photon or proton therapy. The goal of the study was to characterize the differences between the two radiation modalities in how they affect the immune system.

The library was built by means of the immunoSEQ multiplex PCR assay. Deep sequencing of rearranged TCR beta loci, alongside multiparametric flow cytometry, was used to profile T cell repertoires. The clones in this table, taken by TCRdb from immuneACCESS, are in-frame only. Not every clone is retained; where verified, under half of the shortfall comes from an unresolved V gene, and the cause of the rest is unknown. This sample has about 39,000 clones in its table, and 80% to 95% of those were observed once. The biggest ten clones account for roughly 15% of the sample. General study outcomes and caveats: After the lymphocyte count nadir, photon-treated repertoires showed oligoclonal expansion, especially of CD8+ Temra cells, which drove the drop in diversity. Across the cohort, among patients who died, a greater drop in TCR diversity after the nadir was inversely correlated with overall survival time. The survival association was examined only in patients who died, and the authors described better survival with proton therapy as a possibility, not as a demonstrated result. During treatment, patients who received proton therapy stayed relatively stable, whereas patients who received photon therapy lost naive T cells and TCR diversity and gained effector/memory populations.

The V and J genes are TRBV19 and TRBJ1-2; tentative D gene TRBD1, with 6 bases matching. This TCR derives from a man in his sixties with cholangiocarcinoma. The source material was peripheral blood, sampled from a patient treated with photon-based radiotherapy. The nucleotides read TGTGCCAGTAGTATATCGGGGGCCTATGGCTACACCTTC. It translates as CASSISGAYGYTF. The CDR3 plus the reference TRBV19 and TRBJ1-2 genes for the other parts give the full variable domain: DGGITQSPKYLFRKEGQNVTLSCEQNLNHDAMYWYRQDPGQGLRLIYYSQIVNDFQKGDIAEGYSVSREKKESFPLTVTSAQKNPTAFYLCASSISGAYGYTFGSGTRLTVV.